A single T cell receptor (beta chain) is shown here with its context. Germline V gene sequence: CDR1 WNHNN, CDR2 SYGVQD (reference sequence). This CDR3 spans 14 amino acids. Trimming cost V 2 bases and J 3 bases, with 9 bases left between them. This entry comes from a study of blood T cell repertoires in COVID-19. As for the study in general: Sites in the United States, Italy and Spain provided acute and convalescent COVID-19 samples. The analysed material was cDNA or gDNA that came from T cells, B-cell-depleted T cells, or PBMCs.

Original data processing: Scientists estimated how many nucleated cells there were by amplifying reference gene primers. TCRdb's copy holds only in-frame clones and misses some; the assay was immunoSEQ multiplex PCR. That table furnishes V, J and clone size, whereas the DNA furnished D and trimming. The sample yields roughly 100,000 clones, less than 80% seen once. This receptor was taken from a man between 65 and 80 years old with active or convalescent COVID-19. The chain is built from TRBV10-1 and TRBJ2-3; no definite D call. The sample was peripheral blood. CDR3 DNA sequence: TGCGCCAGCAGTGAGACTGGTACTACAGATACGCAGTATTTT. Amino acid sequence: CASSETGTTDTQYF.